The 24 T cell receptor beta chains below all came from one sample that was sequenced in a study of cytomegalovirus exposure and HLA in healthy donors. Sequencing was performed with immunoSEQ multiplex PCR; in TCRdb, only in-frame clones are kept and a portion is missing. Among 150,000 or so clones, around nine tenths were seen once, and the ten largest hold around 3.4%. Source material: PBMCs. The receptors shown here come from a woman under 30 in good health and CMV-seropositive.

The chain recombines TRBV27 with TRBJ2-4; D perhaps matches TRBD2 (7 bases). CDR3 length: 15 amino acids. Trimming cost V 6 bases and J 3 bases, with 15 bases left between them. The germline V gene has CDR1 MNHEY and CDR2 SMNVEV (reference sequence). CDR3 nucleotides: TGTGCCAGCAGGGTAGCAGGGGAGGGCAAAAACATTCAGTACTTC. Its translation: CASRVAGEGKNIQYF.

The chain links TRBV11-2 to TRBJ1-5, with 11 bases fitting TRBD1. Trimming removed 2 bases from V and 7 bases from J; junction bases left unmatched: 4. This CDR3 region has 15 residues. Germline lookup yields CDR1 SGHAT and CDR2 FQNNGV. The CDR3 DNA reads TGTGCCAGCAGCTTAATGGGGACAGGGGGACAGCCCCAGCATTTT. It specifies CASSLMGTGGQPQHF.

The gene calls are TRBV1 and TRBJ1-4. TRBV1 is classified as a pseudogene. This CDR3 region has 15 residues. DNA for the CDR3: TGCACCAGCAGCCAAGATAGCGGAACTAATGAAAAACTGTTTTTT. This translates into CTSSQDSGTNEKLFF.

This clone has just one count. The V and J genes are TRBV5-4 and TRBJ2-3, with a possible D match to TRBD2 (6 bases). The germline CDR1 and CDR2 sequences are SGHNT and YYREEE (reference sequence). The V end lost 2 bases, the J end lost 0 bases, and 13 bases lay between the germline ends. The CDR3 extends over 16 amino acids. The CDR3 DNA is TGTGCCAGCAGCTTTGGGGGGACCCCTAGCACAGATACGCAGTATTTT. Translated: CASSFGGTPSTDTQYF.

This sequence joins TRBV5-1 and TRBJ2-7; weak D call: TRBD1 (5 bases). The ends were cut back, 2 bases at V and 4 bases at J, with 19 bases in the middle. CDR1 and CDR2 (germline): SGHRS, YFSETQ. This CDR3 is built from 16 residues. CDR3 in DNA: TGCGCCAGCAGCTTCACAAGGACAACTCGCGGATACGAGCAGTACTTC. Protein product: CASSFTRTTRGYEQYF.

CDR3 sequence reads: CASSLSNEQYF. The CDR3 DNA follows: TGTGCCAGCAGCTTAAGCAACGAGCAGTACTTC. V and J are TRBV7-9 and TRBJ2-7; D gene uncertain. V lost 2 bases, J lost 5 bases, and 4 bases lay in between. The CDR3 totals 11 residues. Germline lookup yields CDR1 SEHNR and CDR2 FQNEAQ (reference sequence).

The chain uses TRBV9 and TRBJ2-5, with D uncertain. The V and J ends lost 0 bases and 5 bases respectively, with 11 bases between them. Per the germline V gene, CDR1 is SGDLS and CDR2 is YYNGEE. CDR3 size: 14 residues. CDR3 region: CASSVGVQSETQYF. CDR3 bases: TGTGCCAGCAGCGTAGGTGTACAGTCGGAGACCCAGTACTTC.

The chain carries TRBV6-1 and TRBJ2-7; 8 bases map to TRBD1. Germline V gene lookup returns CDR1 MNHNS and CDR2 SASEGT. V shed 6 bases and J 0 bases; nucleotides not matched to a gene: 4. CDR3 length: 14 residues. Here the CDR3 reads CASRFTGGSYEQYF. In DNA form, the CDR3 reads TGTGCCAGCAGGTTCACAGGGGGCTCCTACGAGCAGTACTTC.

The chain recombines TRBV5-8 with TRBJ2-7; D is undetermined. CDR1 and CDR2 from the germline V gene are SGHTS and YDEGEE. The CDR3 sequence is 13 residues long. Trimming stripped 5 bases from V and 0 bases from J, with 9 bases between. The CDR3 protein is CASSLRPSYEQYF. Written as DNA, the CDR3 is TGTGCCAGCAGTCTCAGGCCCTCCTACGAGCAGTACTTC.

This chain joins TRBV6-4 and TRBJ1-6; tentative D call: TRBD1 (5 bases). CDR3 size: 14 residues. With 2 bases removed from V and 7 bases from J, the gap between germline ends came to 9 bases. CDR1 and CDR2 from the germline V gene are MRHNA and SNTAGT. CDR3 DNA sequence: TGTGCCAGCAGTGACGACAGCGTGAATTCACCCCTCCACTTT. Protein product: CASSDDSVNSPLHF.

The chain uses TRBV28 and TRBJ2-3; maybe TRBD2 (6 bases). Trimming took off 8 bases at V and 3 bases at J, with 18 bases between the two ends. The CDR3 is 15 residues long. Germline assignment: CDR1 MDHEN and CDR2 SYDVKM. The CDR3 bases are TGTGCCAGCGAAAAAAAACCGGAGGGAACAGATACGCAGTATTTT. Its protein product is CASEKKPEGTDTQYF.

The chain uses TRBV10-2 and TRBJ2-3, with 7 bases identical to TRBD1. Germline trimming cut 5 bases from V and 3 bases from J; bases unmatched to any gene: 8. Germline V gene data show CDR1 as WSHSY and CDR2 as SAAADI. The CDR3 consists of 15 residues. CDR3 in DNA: TGCGCCAGCAGTACAGGGGCGGCTGGGACAGATACGCAGTATTTT. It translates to CASSTGAAGTDTQYF.

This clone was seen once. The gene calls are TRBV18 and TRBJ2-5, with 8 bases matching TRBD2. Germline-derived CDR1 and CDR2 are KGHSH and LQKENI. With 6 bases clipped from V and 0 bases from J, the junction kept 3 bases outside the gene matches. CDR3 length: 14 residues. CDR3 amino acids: CASSSGAYQETQYF. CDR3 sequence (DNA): TGTGCCAGCTCTAGCGGGGCGTACCAAGAGACCCAGTACTTC.

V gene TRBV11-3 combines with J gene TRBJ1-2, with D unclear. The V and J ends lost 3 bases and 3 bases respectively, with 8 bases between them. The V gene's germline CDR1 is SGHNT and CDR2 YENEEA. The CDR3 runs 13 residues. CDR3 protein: CASSLGVDYGYTF. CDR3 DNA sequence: TGTGCCAGCAGCTTGGGAGTAGACTATGGCTACACCTTC.

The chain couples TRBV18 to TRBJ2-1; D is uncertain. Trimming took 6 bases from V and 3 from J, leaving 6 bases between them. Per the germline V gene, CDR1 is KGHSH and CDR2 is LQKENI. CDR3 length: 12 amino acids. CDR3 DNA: TGTGCCAGCTCCCGGAGCTACAATGAGCAGTTCTTC. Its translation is CASSRSYNEQFF.

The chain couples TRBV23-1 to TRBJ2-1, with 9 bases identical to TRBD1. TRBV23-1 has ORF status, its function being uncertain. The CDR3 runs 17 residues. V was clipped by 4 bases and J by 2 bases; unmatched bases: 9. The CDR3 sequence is CASSRSDRGRTYNEQFF. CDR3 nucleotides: TGCGCCAGCAGTCGTTCGGACAGGGGAAGGACCTACAATGAGCAGTTCTTC.

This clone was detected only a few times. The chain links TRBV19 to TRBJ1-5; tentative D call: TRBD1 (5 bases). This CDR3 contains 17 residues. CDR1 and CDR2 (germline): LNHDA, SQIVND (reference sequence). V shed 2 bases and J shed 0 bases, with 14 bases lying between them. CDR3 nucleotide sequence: TGTGCCAGTAGTATACTTGGGAGGGGTAATAGCAATCAGCCCCAGCATTTT. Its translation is CASSILGRGNSNQPQHF.

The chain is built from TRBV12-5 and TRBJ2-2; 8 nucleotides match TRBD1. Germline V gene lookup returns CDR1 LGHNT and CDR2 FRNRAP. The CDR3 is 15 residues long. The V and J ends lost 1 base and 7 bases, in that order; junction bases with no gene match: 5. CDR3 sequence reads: CASGLATGVHGELFF. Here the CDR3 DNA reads TGTGCTAGTGGTTTGGCGACAGGGGTCCACGGGGAGCTGTTTTTT.

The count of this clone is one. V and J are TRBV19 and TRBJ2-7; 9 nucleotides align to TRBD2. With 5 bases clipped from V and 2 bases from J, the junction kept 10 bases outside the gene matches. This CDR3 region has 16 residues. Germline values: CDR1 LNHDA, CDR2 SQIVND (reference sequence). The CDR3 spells CASSGVAGDGPYEQYF. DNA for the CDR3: TGTGCCAGTAGTGGGGTAGCGGGAGATGGGCCCTACGAGCAGTACTTC.

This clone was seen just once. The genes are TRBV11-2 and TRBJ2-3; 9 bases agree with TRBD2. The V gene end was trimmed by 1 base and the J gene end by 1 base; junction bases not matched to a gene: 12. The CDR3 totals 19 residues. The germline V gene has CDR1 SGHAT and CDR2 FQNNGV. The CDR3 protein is CASSLVGGTSLRGTDTQYF. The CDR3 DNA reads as TGTGCCAGCAGCTTAGTTGGGGGGACTAGCCTTCGGGGCACAGATACGCAGTATTTT.

The CDR3 DNA is TGCGCCAGCAGGCGAGGGGCTAGCGGGAGCCACGAGCAGTACTTC. Protein product: CASRRGASGSHEQYF. The V call is TRBV4-1, the J call TRBJ2-7, with 10 bases lining up with TRBD2. Germline CDR1 reads MGHRA; CDR2 reads YSYEKL. V shed 6 bases and J 5 bases; nucleotides not matched to a gene: 10. The CDR3 is made up of 15 amino acids.

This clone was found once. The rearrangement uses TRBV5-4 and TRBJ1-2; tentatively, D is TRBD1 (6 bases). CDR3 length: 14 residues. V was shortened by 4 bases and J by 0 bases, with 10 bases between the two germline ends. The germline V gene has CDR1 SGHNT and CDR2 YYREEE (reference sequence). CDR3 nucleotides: TGTGCCAGCAGCCCGGACAGAACTAACTATGGCTACACCTTC. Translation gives CASSPDRTNYGYTF. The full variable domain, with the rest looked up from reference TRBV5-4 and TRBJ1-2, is ETGVTQSPTHLIKTRGQQVTLRCSSQSGHNTVSWYQQALGQGPQFIFQYYREEENGRGNFPPRFSGLQFPNYSSELNVNALELDDSALYLCASSPDRTNYGYTFGSGTRLTVV.

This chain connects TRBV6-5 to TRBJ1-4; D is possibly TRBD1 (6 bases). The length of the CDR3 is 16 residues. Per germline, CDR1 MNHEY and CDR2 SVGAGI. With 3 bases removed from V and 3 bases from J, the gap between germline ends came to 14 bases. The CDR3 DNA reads TGTGCCAGCAGTTATAGAGGGGGGGGTGCTAATGAAAAACTGTTTTTT. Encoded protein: CASSYRGGGANEKLFF.

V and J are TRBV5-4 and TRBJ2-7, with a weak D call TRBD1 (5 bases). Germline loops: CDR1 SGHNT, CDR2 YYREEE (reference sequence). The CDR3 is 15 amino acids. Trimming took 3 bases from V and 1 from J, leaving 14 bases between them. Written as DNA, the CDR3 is TGTGCCAGCAGCTCAGGGTTTGTGGATTCCTACGAGCAGTACTTC. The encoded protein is CASSSGFVDSYEQYF.